The 26 T cell receptor beta chains below come from one sample, sequenced in a study of blood T cells in healthy people across ages. The second PCR ran roughly 6 to 11 cycles with a sample-barcoded 5' primer and J-beta primers. TCRdb used MiXCR to reprocess the 5' RACE reads, holding one entry per CDR3 protein. The sample lists fewer than 1.5 million distinct CDR3 sequences; roughly 45% were seen once. The sequenced material came from blood. These receptor sequences come from a woman between 18 and 29 years old in good health.

The chain recombines TRBV9 with TRBJ2-1, with TRBD2 matching 7 bases. The germline gives CDR1 SGDLS, CDR2 YYNGEE. V shed 3 bases, J shed 12 bases, and the junction held 6 bases outside the gene matches. There are 12 residues in the CDR3. CDR3 loop: CASSEGGSGQFF. CDR3 coding DNA: TGTGCCAGCAGCGAGGGAGGGAGTGGGCAGTTCTTC.

This chain joins TRBV10-3 and TRBJ1-5; possible D gene TRBD1, 6 bases. This CDR3 has 12 residues. The germline V gene has CDR1 ENHRY and CDR2 SYGVKD. Trimming left V 11 bases short and J 6 bases short, with 14 bases between. CDR3 in amino acids: CAVSGEPQPQHF. The CDR3 nucleotides are TGTGCCGTCTCAGGGGAGCCTCAGCCCCAGCATTTT.

This clonotype was recorded a few times. V usage is TRBV6-6 and J usage is TRBJ2-7; 7 nucleotides agree with TRBD1. J was trimmed by 3 bases and V by 2 bases; bases with no gene match: 7. Germline V gene lookup returns CDR1 MNHNY and CDR2 SVGAGI (reference sequence). The CDR3 consists of 15 residues. In nucleotides, the CDR3 is TGTGCCAGCAGTTACGTTCCACAGGGGATCTACGAGCAGTACTTC. Translating gives CASSYVPQGIYEQYF.

This clonotype occurred a few times. The V and J genes are TRBV12-3 or TRBV12-4 and TRBJ2-3; D perhaps matches TRBD1 (6 bases). Trimming took off 6 bases at V and 2 bases at J, with 18 bases between the two ends. The CDR3 spans 16 residues. CDR3 sequence: CASRSRGGADTDTQYF. As DNA, the CDR3 is TGTGCCAGCAGGAGCAGGGGTGGGGCTGACACAGATACGCAGTATTTT.

This clonotype was detected once. The chain joins TRBV20-1 to TRBJ1-6; D is unresolved. The CDR3 length is 14 residues. Per the germline V gene, CDR1 is DFQATT and CDR2 is SNEGSKA (reference sequence). V lost 5 bases to trimming and J lost 5 bases, with 13 bases between them. The CDR3 nucleotides read TGCAGTGCTCAAGCGCAGCTTAATAATTCACCCCTCCACTTT. Translating it yields CSAQAQLNNSPLHF.

The chain recombines TRBV27 with TRBJ2-4; perhaps TRBD1 as D (6 bases). Germline assignment: CDR1 MNHEY and CDR2 SMNVEV (reference sequence). Trimming pared 7 bases from V and 5 bases from J, leaving 12 bases between. This CDR3 has 13 residues. The CDR3 sequence: CASIGDNQNIQYF. The CDR3, as DNA: TGTGCCAGCATTGGGGACAACCAAAACATTCAGTACTTC.

The V call is TRBV6-6, the J call TRBJ1-5; TRBD1 matches 9 bases. The germline V gene has CDR1 MNHNY and CDR2 SVGAGI (reference sequence). This CDR3 comprises 14 residues. After removal of 5 bases from V and 4 bases from J, the junction contained 3 bases not matched to a gene. CDR3 loop: CASSGQGINQPQHF. The DNA of the CDR3 is TGTGCCAGCAGTGGACAGGGGATAAATCAGCCCCAGCATTTT.

The chain carries TRBV4-1 and TRBJ2-3; the D gene could be TRBD1 or TRBD2 (5 bases each). V lost 0 bases and J 4 bases, leaving 20 bases between the germline ends. CDR1 and CDR2 from the germline V gene are MGHRA and YSYEKL. This CDR3 contains 18 residues. The CDR3 bases are TGCGCCAGCAGCCAAGATCAACCTGCGAGGGGAATTGCAGATACGCAGTATTTT. Protein: CASSQDQPARGIADTQYF.

The chain has TRBV28 and TRBJ2-3, with D unresolved. Trimming stripped 4 bases from V and 3 bases from J, with 14 bases between. The CDR3 is 15 amino acids. The germline gives CDR1 MDHEN, CDR2 SYDVKM. This CDR3 reads CASSYSTDGTDTQYF. In DNA form, the CDR3 reads TGTGCCAGCAGTTATAGCACCGATGGTACAGATACGCAGTATTTT.

This clonotype has more than one count but fewer than ten. The CDR3 DNA is TGTGCCATCACCATGGACCGCGGGACGACTTTTGGCTACACCTTC. This gives the protein CAITMDRGTTFGYTF. The gene calls are TRBV10-3 and TRBJ1-2; TRBD1 is a possible D gene (5 bases). V shed 7 bases and J shed 7 bases, with 22 bases lying between them. The V gene's germline CDR1 is ENHRY and CDR2 SYGVKD. This CDR3 has 15 residues.

This clonotype has more than one count but fewer than ten. The chain couples TRBV4-1 to TRBJ1-1; possibly TRBD1 for D (5 bases). V was trimmed by 1 base and J by 2 bases, leaving 8 bases between them. This CDR3 contains 14 residues. From germline, CDR1 is MGHRA and CDR2 YSYEKL. The CDR3 loop is CASSQVGENTEAFF. As DNA, the CDR3 is TGCGCCAGCAGCCAAGTGGGGGAAAACACTGAAGCTTTCTTT.

This sequence joins TRBV16 and TRBJ2-7; D may correspond to TRBD1 or TRBD2 (5 bases each). Trimming pared 0 bases from V and 7 bases from J, leaving 19 bases between. Germline-derived CDR1 and CDR2 are KGHSY and FQNENV. The CDR3 contains 16 residues. The CDR3: CASSQSRGRSYNEQYF. In DNA form, the CDR3 reads TGTGCCAGCAGCCAATCGAGGGGAAGGTCCTACAATGAGCAGTACTTC.

The sample holds a few counts of this clonotype. V is TRBV4-1 and J is TRBJ2-1, with D possibly matching TRBD2 (6 bases). Germline CDR1 is MGHRA and CDR2 is YSYEKL. This CDR3 contains 17 residues. V dropped 4 bases and J dropped 0 bases, with 16 bases sitting between them. The CDR3 bases are TGCGCCAGCAGCCCCCAATCCCTGCGGGACTCCTACAATGAGCAGTTCTTC. Protein product: CASSPQSLRDSYNEQFF.

The rearrangement joins TRBV9 to TRBJ1-5; D remains unclear. Trimming removed 3 bases from V and 5 bases from J, with 9 bases in between. CDR3 length: 13 residues. Germline CDR1 reads SGDLS; CDR2 reads YYNGEE. CDR3 in DNA: TGTGCCAGCAGCGCAATCGTTGATCAGCCCCAGCATTTT. Translating it yields CASSAIVDQPQHF.

This sequence joins TRBV18 and TRBJ2-3; no reliable D call. Trimming cost V 2 bases and J 1 base, with 7 bases left between them. This CDR3 contains 14 residues. Germline CDR1 KGHSH, CDR2 LQKENI. CDR3 sequence reads: CASSPTWGTDTQYF. CDR3 in DNA: TGTGCCAGCTCACCAACCTGGGGCACAGATACGCAGTATTTT.

V and J are TRBV28 and TRBJ1-5; TRBD1 agrees at 9 bases. This CDR3 is 17 amino acids long. Trimming removed 6 bases from V and 0 bases from J; junction bases left unmatched: 9. The germline gives CDR1 MDHEN, CDR2 SYDVKM. CDR3 protein: CASRLDRGGYSNQPQHF. CDR3 sequence (DNA): TGTGCCAGCAGACTCGACAGGGGGGGTTATAGCAATCAGCCCCAGCATTTT.

This clonotype showed up just a few times. The V call is TRBV20-1, the J call TRBJ1-1; D is uncertain. Germline V lookup: CDR1 DFQATT, CDR2 SNEGSKA (reference sequence). The CDR3 loop spans 14 amino acids. The V and J ends lost 2 bases and 10 bases respectively, with 20 bases between them. CDR3 region: CSARPPGRESGAFF. In DNA, the CDR3 is TGCAGTGCTAGACCCCCTGGACGGGAAAGTGGAGCTTTCTTT.

J is TRBJ2-1 and V is TRBV27; D gene ambiguous. The J call is in doubt because the DNA end fits TRBJ2-7 better. Germline V gives CDR1 MNHEY, CDR2 SMNVEV (reference sequence). The CDR3 has 11 residues. Here the CDR3 reads CASHSYNEQYF. The CDR3 coding sequence is TGTGCCAGCCACTCCTACAATGAGCAGTACTTC.

In this sample, this clonotype turned up a few times. The CDR3 spells CASSLRDLNEKLFF. As DNA, the CDR3 is TGTGCCAGCAGTTTAAGGGACCTTAATGAAAAACTGTTTTTT. This chain uses TRBV12-3 or TRBV12-4 with TRBJ1-4, with D possibly being TRBD1 (5 bases). Deletions cut 2 bases from V and 4 bases from J, with 8 bases between. The CDR3 totals 14 residues.

The chain links TRBV3-1 to TRBJ1-4, with D possibly matching TRBD1 (6 bases). Trimming took off 6 bases at V and 5 bases at J, with 22 bases between the two ends. CDR3 length equals 17 residues. The germline gives CDR1 LGHDT, CDR2 YNNKEL (reference sequence). The CDR3 coding sequence is TGTGCCAGCAGACCTCAATTGGGGGGGCCTGAAAATGAAAAACTGTTTTTT. This gives the protein CASRPQLGGPENEKLFF.

This clonotype has a handful of counts. The rearrangement uses TRBV25-1 and TRBJ2-7, with D perhaps assigned TRBD1 or TRBD2 (5 bases each). The germline gives CDR1 MGHDK, CDR2 SYGVNS. The V gene lost 2 bases and the J gene lost 3 bases, with 8 bases spanning the gap. The CDR3 contains 13 residues. The CDR3 reads CASSEPGHYEQYF. CDR3 nucleotides: TGTGCCAGCAGTGAACCGGGGCACTACGAGCAGTACTTC.

The chain links TRBV27 to TRBJ1-1; D is possibly TRBD1 (5 bases). There are 14 residues in the CDR3. In germline, CDR1 is MNHEY, CDR2 SMNVEV (reference sequence). Trimming shortened V by 7 bases and J by 3 bases, and 15 bases separated the two germline ends. CDR3 DNA: TGTGCCAGCACCCTCAGGGTAGGGGACACTGAAGCTTTCTTT. It encodes CASTLRVGDTEAFF.

The V call is TRBV18, the J call TRBJ2-7; 8 bases match TRBD1. This CDR3 is built from 15 residues. The junction had 8 bases not matched to a gene; V was cut back by 4 bases and J by 3 bases. Per germline, CDR1 KGHSH and CDR2 LQKENI. In DNA, the CDR3 is TGTGCCAGCTCACTCAAGCAAGACAGGGGCTACGAGCAGTACTTC. Its protein is CASSLKQDRGYEQYF.

The chain is built from TRBV27 and TRBJ2-4; TRBD1 agrees at 8 bases. The J call may be in error: the DNA end matches TRBJ2-7 better. Germline values: CDR1 MNHEY, CDR2 SMNVEV (reference sequence). The CDR3 loop spans 14 amino acids. The CDR3 spells CASSLGQGGSEQYF. The CDR3, as DNA: TGTGCCAGCAGTTTAGGACAGGGAGGCTCCGAGCAGTACTTC.

The chain employs TRBV4-3 and TRBJ2-7; 7 nucleotides line up with TRBD1. The CDR3 contains 14 residues. In germline, CDR1 is LGHNA, CDR2 YSLEER. The V and J ends lost 1 base and 4 bases, in that order; junction bases with no gene match: 4. The CDR3, as DNA: TGCGCCAGCAGCCAAGTTAGGGGGCGATACGAGCAGTACTTC. This encodes CASSQVRGRYEQYF.

CDR3 coding DNA: TGTGCCAGCAGTGAATATCGGGGTAGGGAGGTTTCACCTTGGGAGACCCAGTACTTC. Protein product: CASSEYRGREVSPWETQYF. The chain links TRBV25-1 to TRBJ2-5, with D perhaps matching TRBD2 (6 bases). Germline V gene data show CDR1 as MGHDK and CDR2 as SYGVNS. This CDR3 comprises 19 residues. The V and J ends lost 0 bases and 5 bases respectively, with 25 bases between them.